A selection of T cell receptor beta chains follows, all from one sample in a study of blood T cell repertoires in COVID-19. Sequenced by immunoSEQ multiplex PCR; TCRdb stores in-frame clones only, minus some. The sample carries about 40,000 clones, 86% recorded once. Sequenced input: peripheral blood. The source of these receptors is a man in his fifties or sixties in a cohort sampled during active COVID-19. Both conserved end residues are part of each CDR3. Fields, in order: CDR3 DNA, CDR3 protein, clone size, V gene, J gene, D gene. A D gene is named only where the DNA matches it firmly. Size tells how often a clone was seen (once, few, many) or the class of an expanded clone, and some rows leave it out.

TGTGCCAGCAGCCCCACCGGAGCGGGGGGGTTCTACGAGCAGTACTTC	CASSPTGAGGFYEQYF	.	TRBV7-6	TRBJ2-7	TRBD2
TGTGCCAGCAGCCATGAGTCAGGCTACAATCAGCCCCAGCATTTT	CASSHESGYNQPQHF	.	TRBV7-2	TRBJ1-5	.
TGCGCCAGCAGCCCCAAGGGGCGGGGTATCGGGAATGAGCAGTTCTTC	CASSPKGRGIGNEQFF	.	TRBV4-1	TRBJ2-1	.
TGTGCCAGCAGCCCTCGGGATCAAGAGACCCAGTACTTC	CASSPRDQETQYF	.	TRBV7-9	TRBJ2-5	.
TGTGCCAGCAGCTCCTTCGGAAGGAGCTCCTACAATGAGCAGTTCTTC	CASSSFGRSSYNEQFF	.	TRBV13	TRBJ2-1	.
TGTGCCAGCGTGGCAGGGCCGAACACTGAAGCTTTCTTT	CASVAGPNTEAFF	.	TRBV2	TRBJ1-1	.
TGTGCCAGCAGCTTAGCTCTAGCGGGAGGGCCCCCAGATACGCAGTATTTT	CASSLALAGGPPDTQYF	.	TRBV11-2	TRBJ2-3	TRBD2
TGTGCCACCAGTGATTTAGCGGGAACGTTCACCGGCGGGGAGCTGTTTTTT	CATSDLAGTFTGGELFF	.	TRBV24-1	TRBJ2-2	TRBD2
TGCGCCAGCAGCCACCCCGGACTAGCGTCTAGCACAGATACGCAGTATTTT	CASSHPGLASSTDTQYF	once	TRBV4-1	TRBJ2-3	TRBD2
TGTGCCAGCAGCCGACAGGGGGCCGGAGGCTACACCTTC	CASSRQGAGGYTF	.	TRBV9	TRBJ1-2	TRBD1
TGTGCCAGCAGCCAAACAGGGGGGAACAATCAGCCCCAGCATTTT	CASSQTGGNNQPQHF	.	TRBV9	TRBJ1-5	TRBD1
TGTGCCAGTAGTGTGGTAGCGGGAAGTACCCAAGAGACCCAGTACTTC	CASSVVAGSTQETQYF	few	TRBV19	TRBJ2-5	TRBD2
TGTGCCAGCAGCGCGACAGGCCGCTCTATAAACACTGAAGCTTTCTTT	CASSATGRSINTEAFF	.	TRBV9	TRBJ1-1	.
TGTGCCACCAGTGATTCCAGGGTGTCGGATCAGCCCCAGCATTTT	CATSDSRVSDQPQHF	.	TRBV24-1	TRBJ1-5	.
TGTGCCAGCAGTTTCGTGAGCAACTTCGAGCAGTTCTTC	CASSFVSNFEQFF	.	TRBV12-3/TRBV12-4	TRBJ2-1	.
TGTGCCAGCAGCCACGGACTAGCGGGAACCTACAATGAGCAGTTCTTC	CASSHGLAGTYNEQFF	.	TRBV3-1/TRBV3-2	TRBJ2-1	TRBD2
TGCGCCAGCAGCTTGCTAGAAGTCTACAATGAGCAGTTCTTC	CASSLLEVYNEQFF	.	TRBV5-1	TRBJ2-1	.
TGTGCCACCAGCGGAAGGGCGGGGGGAAGTGAGCAGTTCTTC	CATSGRAGGSEQFF	.	TRBV15	TRBJ2-1	TRBD2
TGTGCCAGGGCCCTTAGAAAGCCGAAAGTGGGACAGGGCCTCGCGGGTACCGGGGAGCTGTTTTTT	CARALRKPKVGQGLAGTGELFF	many	TRBV7-3	TRBJ2-2	TRBD1
TGTGCCAGCAGCCCCGAGCGGGAGGGCACAGATACGCAGTATTTT	CASSPEREGTDTQYF	.	TRBV7-3	TRBJ2-3	TRBD2
TGTGCCAGCTCACCCGGAGGAGGGGATGAGCAGTTCTTC	CASSPGGGDEQFF	.	TRBV18	TRBJ2-1	.
TGTGCCAGCACCGCCTCGCGGCAAAGCTCCTACAATGAGCAGTTCTTC	CASTASRQSSYNEQFF	.	TRBV2	TRBJ2-1	.
TGTGCCAGCAGCCAAGCGGGTACGCAGTATTTT	CASSQAGTQYF	.	TRBV9	TRBJ2-3	.
TGCGCCAGCCAGTGGGTTTCGAGGGACCCGACAGGGAATGAGCAGTTCTTC	CASQWVSRDPTGNEQFF	.	TRBV10-1	TRBJ2-1	TRBD1
TGTGCCAGCAGTTACCTCAGGGGGAAGAATCGTGAAGCTTTCTTT	CASSYLRGKNREAFF	.	TRBV6-5	TRBJ1-1	TRBD1
TGTGCCTGGAGCCATGGGAGCGGGGGTAGGGAGGATGAGCAGTTCTTC	CAWSHGSGGREDEQFF	once	TRBV30	TRBJ2-1	TRBD2
TGTGCCAGCAGCCCGTCTGGAGGGACCCAGTACTTC	CASSPSGGTQYF	.	TRBV11-1	TRBJ2-5	.
TGTGCCAGCAGGTTAGGAGCCACCGGGGAGCTGTTTTTT	CASRLGATGELFF	.	TRBV6-5	TRBJ2-2	.
TGTGCCAGCTTCCAACGGGCGGGGGAACGGAGCGGGGAGCTGTTTTTT	CASFQRAGERSGELFF	once	TRBV27	TRBJ2-2	TRBD2
TGTGCCAGCAGCCAAGGAATCAGGGAAGGTGGTCAGCCCCAGCATTTT	CASSQGIREGGQPQHF	.	TRBV4-2	TRBJ1-5	.
TGTGCCAGCAGGGGACAGGGGGCGCGCACCGGGGAGCTGTTTTTT	CASRGQGARTGELFF	.	TRBV6-5	TRBJ2-2	TRBD1
TGTGCCAGTAGCCCCTCCCTCGGGGTAATAATAGATGGCTACACCTTC	CASSPSLGVIIDGYTF	.	TRBV19	TRBJ1-2	.
TGTGCCAGCAGGGCCCGGGACAGGGGGCTAACTGAAGCTTTCTTT	CASRARDRGLTEAFF	.	TRBV6-5	TRBJ1-1	TRBD1
TGTGCCAGCAGCCAGGACAGGGTGCAACTCAACATTCAGTACTTC	CASSQDRVQLNIQYF	.	TRBV7-9	TRBJ2-4	TRBD1
TGTGCCAGCACCCCAGGCGGGACAGCCCAAGAGACCCAGTACTTC	CASTPGGTAQETQYF	.	TRBV28	TRBJ2-5	.
TGTGCCAGCAGTTGGACAGGCCAAGAGACCCAGTACTTC	CASSWTGQETQYF	once	TRBV27	TRBJ2-5	TRBD1
TGTGCCAGTAGTAGAGGACAGCACTATGGCTACACCTTC	CASSRGQHYGYTF	.	TRBV19	TRBJ1-2	.
TGCGCCAGCAGCCAGACCGACAGGGACTATGGCTACACCTTC	CASSQTDRDYGYTF	.	TRBV4-3	TRBJ1-2	TRBD1
TGCGCCAGCAGCCAACCGGGACAGGGGGTAGAACAGCCCCAGCATTTT	CASSQPGQGVEQPQHF	.	TRBV4-1	TRBJ1-5	TRBD1
TGTGCCAGTAGTATCAGGGACTATTCAACCAATGAGCAGTTCTTC	CASSIRDYSTNEQFF	once	TRBV19	TRBJ2-1	TRBD2
TGTGCCATCGGGGAGCGAAGCACAGATACGCAGTATTTT	CAIGERSTDTQYF	.	TRBV7-8	TRBJ2-3	.
TGTGCCAGCAGCTTGGGGGACACCTACTCCTACGAGCAGTACTTC	CASSLGDTYSYEQYF	.	TRBV7-2	TRBJ2-7	.
TGTGCCAGCAGCTGGGGACAGGGGGATGAGCAGTTCTTC	CASSWGQGDEQFF	.	TRBV11-3	TRBJ2-1	TRBD1
TGTGCCAGCAGTTTATCGGGGAGCAATCAGCCCCAGCATTTT	CASSLSGSNQPQHF	medium-sized	TRBV28	TRBJ1-5	.
TGTGCCAGCAGCTCGGGACTAGCGGGAGGTAATGAGCAGTTCTTC	CASSSGLAGGNEQFF	.	TRBV13	TRBJ2-1	TRBD2
TGTGCCAGCAGTACCTATAGCAATCAGCCCCAGCATTTT	CASSTYSNQPQHF	.	TRBV6-5	TRBJ1-5	.
TGTGCCAGCACCTACAGGGGGCTCGAGGAGACCCAGTACTTC	CASTYRGLEETQYF	.	TRBV5-5	TRBJ2-5	TRBD1
TGCGCCAGCAGCCAAGATTTTAGCTATAATTCACCCCTCCACTTT	CASSQDFSYNSPLHF	.	TRBV4-3	TRBJ1-6	.
TGTGCCAGCAGCCAAACCCAGGGGGTCAGGGCAGATACGCAGTATTTT	CASSQTQGVRADTQYF	.	TRBV14	TRBJ2-3	TRBD1
TGTGCCACCAGTGATAGGCAGGGGGCAGATACGCAGTATTTT	CATSDRQGADTQYF	once	TRBV24-1	TRBJ2-3	TRBD1
TGCGCCAGCAGCTTGCCCCCGGGTACGAGCACAGATACGCAGTATTTT	CASSLPPGTSTDTQYF	.	TRBV5-1	TRBJ2-3	.
TGTGCCACCAGTGATTTGTACACGCCCGCTAGCGGGATGAGCTCCTACAATGAGCAGTTCTTC	CATSDLYTPASGMSSYNEQFF	.	TRBV24-1	TRBJ2-1	TRBD2
TGCAGCGCCAAGCCGGGAAGAGACACCGGGGAGCTGTTTTTT	CSAKPGRDTGELFF	.	TRBV29-1	TRBJ2-2	.
TGTGCCAGCAGCCCGAGGACAGACCTCTACGAGCAGTACTTC	CASSPRTDLYEQYF	.	TRBV7-9	TRBJ2-7	.